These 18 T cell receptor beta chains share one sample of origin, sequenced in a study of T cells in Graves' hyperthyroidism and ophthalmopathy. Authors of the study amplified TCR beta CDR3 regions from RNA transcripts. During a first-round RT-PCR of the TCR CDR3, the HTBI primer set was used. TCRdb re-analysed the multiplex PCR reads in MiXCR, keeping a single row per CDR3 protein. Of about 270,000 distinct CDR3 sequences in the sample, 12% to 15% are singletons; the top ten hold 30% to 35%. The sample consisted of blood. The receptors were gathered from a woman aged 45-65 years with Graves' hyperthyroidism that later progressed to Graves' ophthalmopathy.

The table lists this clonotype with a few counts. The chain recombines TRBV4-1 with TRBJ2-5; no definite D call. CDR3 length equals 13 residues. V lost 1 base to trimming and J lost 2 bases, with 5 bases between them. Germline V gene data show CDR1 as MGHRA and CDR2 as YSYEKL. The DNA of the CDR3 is TGCGCCAGCAGCCAAGGCCAGCAAGAGACCCAGTACTTC. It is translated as CASSQGQQETQYF.

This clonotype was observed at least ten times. The CDR3 is CASRLTSGRYNEQFF. In DNA, the CDR3 is TGTGCCAGCAGACTTACTAGCGGCCGATACAATGAGCAGTTCTTC. The gene calls are TRBV28 and TRBJ2-1; 8 positions agree with TRBD2. The ends lost 6 bases at V and 4 bases at J; junction bases unmatched: 8. The CDR3 runs 15 residues. The germline V gene has CDR1 MDHEN and CDR2 SYDVKM. Together with reference TRBV28 and TRBJ2-1, the CDR3 gives the full variable domain: DVKVTQSSRYLVKRTGEKVFLECVQDMDHENMFWYRQDPGLGLRLIYFSYDVKMKEKGDIPEGYSVSREKKERFSLILESASTNQTSMYLCASRLTSGRYNEQFFGPGTRLTVL.

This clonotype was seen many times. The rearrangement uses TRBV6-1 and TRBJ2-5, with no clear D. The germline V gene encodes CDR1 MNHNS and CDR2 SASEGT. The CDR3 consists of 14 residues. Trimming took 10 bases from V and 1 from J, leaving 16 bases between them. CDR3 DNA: TGTGCCACTTCCCCCAGAGGAATCCAAGAGACCCAGTACTTC. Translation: CATSPRGIQETQYF.

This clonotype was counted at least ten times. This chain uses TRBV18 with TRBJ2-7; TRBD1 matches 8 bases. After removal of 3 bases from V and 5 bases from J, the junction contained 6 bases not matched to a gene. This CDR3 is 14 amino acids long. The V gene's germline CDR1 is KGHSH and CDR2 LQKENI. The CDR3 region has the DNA TGTGCCAGCTCACCCCGGACAGGGCCAAACGAGCAGTACTTC. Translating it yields CASSPRTGPNEQYF.

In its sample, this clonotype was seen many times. CDR3 residues: CASSEALILAGADEQYF. The CDR3 DNA follows: TGTGCCAGCAGTGAAGCGCTGATCCTAGCGGGAGCAGACGAGCAGTACTTC. The chain couples TRBV6-1 to TRBJ2-7, with TRBD2 matching over 10 bases. In germline, CDR1 is MNHNS, CDR2 SASEGT. The V gene end was trimmed by 0 bases and the J gene end by 5 bases; junction bases not matched to a gene: 10. The CDR3 is 17 residues long.

The CDR3 protein is CASTTILGPYNEQFF. Written as DNA, the CDR3 is TGTGCCAGTACTACCATCCTGGGACCCTACAATGAGCAGTTCTTC. The genes are TRBV19 and TRBJ2-1; the D gene could be TRBD1 or TRBD2 (5 bases each). This CDR3 is built from 15 residues. Germline assignment: CDR1 LNHDA and CDR2 SQIVND (reference sequence). With 7 bases removed from V and 2 bases from J, the gap between germline ends came to 15 bases.

CDR3 amino acids: CATSRQKGNQPQHF. CDR3 bases: TGTGCCACCAGCAGACAGAAAGGGAATCAGCCCCAGCATTTT. The chain carries TRBV15 and TRBJ1-5; D gene uncertain. CDR1 is LNHNV and CDR2 is YYDKDF in the germline V gene (reference sequence). The CDR3 is 14 amino acids. The V gene lost 2 bases and the J gene lost 4 bases, with 9 bases spanning the gap.

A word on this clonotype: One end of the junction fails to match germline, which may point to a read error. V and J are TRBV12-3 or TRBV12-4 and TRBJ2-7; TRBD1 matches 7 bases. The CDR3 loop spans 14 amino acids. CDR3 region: CASSSDRASDEQYF. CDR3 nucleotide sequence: TGTGCCAGCAGCTCTGACAGGGCCTCCGACGAGCAGTACTTC.

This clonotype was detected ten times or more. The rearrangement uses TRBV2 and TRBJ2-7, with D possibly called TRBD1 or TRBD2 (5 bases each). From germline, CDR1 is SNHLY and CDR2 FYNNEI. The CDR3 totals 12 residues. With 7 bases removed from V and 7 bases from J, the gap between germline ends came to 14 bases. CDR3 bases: TGTGCCAGCACCGGGACGGGGTATGAGCAGTACTTC. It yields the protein CASTGTGYEQYF.

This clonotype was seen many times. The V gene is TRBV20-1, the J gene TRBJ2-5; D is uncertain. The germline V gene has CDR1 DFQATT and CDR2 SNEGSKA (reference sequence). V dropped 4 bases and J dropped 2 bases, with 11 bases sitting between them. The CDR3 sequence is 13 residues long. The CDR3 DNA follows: TGCAGTGCTAACACACGGGCGCAAGAGACCCAGTACTTC. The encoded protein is CSANTRAQETQYF.

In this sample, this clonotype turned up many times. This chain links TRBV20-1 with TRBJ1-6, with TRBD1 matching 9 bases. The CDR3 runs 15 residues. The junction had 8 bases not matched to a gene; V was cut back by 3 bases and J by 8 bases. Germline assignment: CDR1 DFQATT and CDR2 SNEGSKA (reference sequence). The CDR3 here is CSARTTGGMYSPLHF. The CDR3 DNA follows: TGCAGTGCTAGGACGACAGGGGGGATGTATTCACCCCTCCACTTT.

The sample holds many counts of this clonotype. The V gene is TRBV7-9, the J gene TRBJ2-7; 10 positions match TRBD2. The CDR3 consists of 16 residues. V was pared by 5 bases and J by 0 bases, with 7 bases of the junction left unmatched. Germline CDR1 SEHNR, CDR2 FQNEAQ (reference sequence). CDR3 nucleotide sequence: TGTGCCAGCAGCCCCCGACTAGCGGGTACCTCCTACGAGCAGTACTTC. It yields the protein CASSPRLAGTSYEQYF.

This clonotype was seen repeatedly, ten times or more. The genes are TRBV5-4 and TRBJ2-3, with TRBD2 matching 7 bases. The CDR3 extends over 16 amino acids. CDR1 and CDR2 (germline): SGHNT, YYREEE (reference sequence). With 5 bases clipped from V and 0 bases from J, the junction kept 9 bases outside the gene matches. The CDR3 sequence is CASRNRAGTSTDTQYF. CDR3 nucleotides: TGTGCCAGCAGAAATCGAGCGGGGACTAGCACAGATACGCAGTATTTT.

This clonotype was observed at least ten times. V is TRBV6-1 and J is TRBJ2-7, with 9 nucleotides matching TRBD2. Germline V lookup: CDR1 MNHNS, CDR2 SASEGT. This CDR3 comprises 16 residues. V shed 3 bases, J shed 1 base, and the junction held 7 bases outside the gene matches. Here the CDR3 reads CASSDIAGAVSYEQYF. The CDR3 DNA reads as TGTGCCAGCAGTGATATAGCGGGAGCCGTATCCTACGAGCAGTACTTC.

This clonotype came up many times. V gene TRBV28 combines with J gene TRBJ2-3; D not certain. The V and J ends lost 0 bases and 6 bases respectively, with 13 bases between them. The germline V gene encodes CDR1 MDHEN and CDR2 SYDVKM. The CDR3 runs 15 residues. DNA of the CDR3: TGTGCCAGCAGTTTATGGTCTCGCCCGGAGGATACGCAGTATTTT. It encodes CASSLWSRPEDTQYF.

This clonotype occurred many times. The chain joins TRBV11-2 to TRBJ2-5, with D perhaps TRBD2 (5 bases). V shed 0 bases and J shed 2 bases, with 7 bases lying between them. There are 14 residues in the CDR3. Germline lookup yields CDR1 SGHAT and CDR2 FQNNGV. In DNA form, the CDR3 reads TGTGCCAGCAGCTTAGAGGTAGCGCAAGAGACCCAGTACTTC. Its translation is CASSLEVAQETQYF.

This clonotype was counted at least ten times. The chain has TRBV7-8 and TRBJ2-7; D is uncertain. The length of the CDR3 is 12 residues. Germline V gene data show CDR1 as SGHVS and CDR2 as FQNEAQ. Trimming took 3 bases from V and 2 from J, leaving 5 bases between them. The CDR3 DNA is TGTGCCAGCAGCTTGACACCCTACGAGCAGTACTTC. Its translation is CASSLTPYEQYF.

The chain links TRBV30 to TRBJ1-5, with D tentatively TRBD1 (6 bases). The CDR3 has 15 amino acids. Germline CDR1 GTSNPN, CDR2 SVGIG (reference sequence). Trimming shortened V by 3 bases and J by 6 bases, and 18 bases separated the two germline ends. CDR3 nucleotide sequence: TGTGCCTGGAGCGGGGGTGGGGGGGGCACTCAGCCCCAGCATTTT. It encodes CAWSGGGGGTQPQHF.